These T cell receptor beta chains were read from a single sample in a study of blood T cells in healthy people across ages. A single record per CDR3 protein comes from TCRdb applying MiXCR to the 5' RACE reads. The data show about 630,000 distinct CDR3 sequences, with 20% to 25% seen just once and 3.6% held by the top ten. Input material: blood. These receptors were taken from a man in his 70s in good health. The CDR3 runs from the conserved cysteine through the conserved F or W. D genes are given only for firm matches. The size field is filled for only some rows; it gives once, few, many or a size class.

clone size,D gene,V gene,J gene,CDR3 protein,CDR3 DNA
few,TRBD1,TRBV7-9,TRBJ2-7,CASSMRTGEQYF,TGCGCCAGCAGCATGCGGACAGGCGAGCAGTACTTC
-,-,TRBV28,TRBJ2-5,CASSRPIRETQYF,TGTGCCAGCAGTAGACCCATTCGGGAGACCCAGTACTTC
-,TRBD1,TRBV10-3,TRBJ1-6,CAISERGRANSPLHF,TGTGCCATCAGTGAGAGGGGGCGGGCAAATTCACCCCTCCACTTT
few,TRBD1,TRBV20-1,TRBJ2-3,CSARGGTGTSTDTQYF,TGCAGTGCTAGAGGAGGGACAGGGACTAGCACAGATACGCAGTATTTT
-,TRBD2,TRBV5-1,TRBJ2-7,CASSSRTSGAYEQYF,TGCGCCAGCAGCTCGCGGACTAGCGGAGCCTACGAGCAGTACTTC
-,TRBD2,TRBV12-3/TRBV12-4,TRBJ2-7,CASSFALAGGPRREQYF,TGTGCCAGCAGTTTTGCTCTAGCGGGAGGGCCGCGTCGTGAGCAGTACTTC
once,-,TRBV6-1,TRBJ2-1,CASRKTFSSYNEQFF,TGTGCCAGCAGGAAGACTTTCAGCTCCTACAATGAGCAGTTCTTC
-,-,TRBV18,TRBJ1-3,CASSPRSATPTSGNTIYF,TGTGCCAGCTCACCCCGTAGCGCGACACCTACTTCTGGAAACACCATATATTTT
-,-,TRBV21-1,TRBJ1-5,CASSKALCRGQGDQPQHF,TGTGCCAGCAGCAAAGCGCTTTGTAGGGGGCAGGGCGATCAGCCCCAGCATTTT
-,TRBD1,TRBV5-6,TRBJ1-4,CASSPSGTANEKLFF,TGTGCCAGCAGCCCCTCCGGGACAGCGAATGAAAAACTGTTTTTT
few,-,TRBV20-1,TRBJ1-1,CSARDARAQAFF,TGCAGTGCTAGAGACGCGAGGGCCCAGGCTTTCTTT
few,-,TRBV20-1,TRBJ2-7,CSADRIQGNEQYF,TGCAGTGCCGATCGTATACAGGGAAACGAGCAGTACTTC